This T cell receptor beta chain was obtained from a study of radiation and T cells in renal cell carcinoma. Time point of the sample: baseline pretreatment blood. Documented treatment: 15 Gy SBRT to primary tumor, nephrectomy 4 weeks later. Libraries were prepared by immunoSEQ multiplex PCR; TCRdb keeps only in-frame clonotypes and omits some of them. This table has about 130,000 clones, 70% to 90% appearing once. Points on this clone: The antigen remains unidentified.

The CDR3 totals 11 residues. V dropped 8 bases and J dropped 3 bases, with 8 bases sitting between them. Germline assignment: CDR1 MNHEY and CDR2 SVGAGI. Overall study findings and caveats: No pretreatment tumor biopsies were available for baseline clonotypes. From baseline, blood top tumor clonotypes peaked at 2 weeks post-radiation.

The sample consisted of blood, taken from a patient whose treatment included radiotherapy and nephrectomy. The V gene is TRBV6-5, the J gene TRBJ2-7; D gene ambiguous. The clonotype was recovered from a woman in her forties or fifties with renal cell carcinoma. The CDR3 DNA follows: TGTGCCAGCCTTGCTAACTACGAGCAGTACTTC. Encoded protein: CASLANYEQYF.